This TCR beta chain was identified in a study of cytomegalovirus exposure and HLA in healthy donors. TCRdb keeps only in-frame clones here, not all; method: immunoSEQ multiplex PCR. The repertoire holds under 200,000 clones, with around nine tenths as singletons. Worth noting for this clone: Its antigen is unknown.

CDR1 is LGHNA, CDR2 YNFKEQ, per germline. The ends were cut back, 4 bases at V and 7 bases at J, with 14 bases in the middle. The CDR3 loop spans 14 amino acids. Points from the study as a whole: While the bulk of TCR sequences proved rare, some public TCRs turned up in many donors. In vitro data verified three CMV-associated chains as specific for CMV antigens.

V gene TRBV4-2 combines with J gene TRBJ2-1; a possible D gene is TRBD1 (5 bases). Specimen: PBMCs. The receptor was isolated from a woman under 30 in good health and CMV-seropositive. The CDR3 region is CASSPRELGNEQFF. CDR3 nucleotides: TGTGCCAGCAGCCCCAGGGAACTGGGGAATGAGCAGTTCTTC.